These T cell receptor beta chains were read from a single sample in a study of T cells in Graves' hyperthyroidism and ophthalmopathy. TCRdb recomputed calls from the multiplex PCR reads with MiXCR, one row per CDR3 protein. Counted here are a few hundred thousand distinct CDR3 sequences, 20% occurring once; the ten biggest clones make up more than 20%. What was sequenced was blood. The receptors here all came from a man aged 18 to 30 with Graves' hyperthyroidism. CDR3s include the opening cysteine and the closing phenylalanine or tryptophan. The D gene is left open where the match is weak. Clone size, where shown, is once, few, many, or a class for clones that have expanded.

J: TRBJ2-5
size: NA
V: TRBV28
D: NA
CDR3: CASSFQRAQETQYF
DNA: TGTGCCAGCAGTTTCCAGCGGGCCCAAGAGACCCAGTACTTC

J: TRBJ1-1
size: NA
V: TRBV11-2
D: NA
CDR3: CASSFGLGGRRAEAFF
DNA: TGTGCCAGCAGCTTTGGTCTAGGGGGACGTCGAGCTGAAGCTTTCTTT

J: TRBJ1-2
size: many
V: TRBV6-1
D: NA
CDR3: CASRAVQTNYGYTF
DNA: TGTGCCAGCAGGGCGGTACAGACTAACTATGGCTACACCTTC

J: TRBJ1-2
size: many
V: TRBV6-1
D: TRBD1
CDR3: CASRLTGLSTF
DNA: TGTGCCAGCAGATTGACAGGGCTTTCCACCTTC

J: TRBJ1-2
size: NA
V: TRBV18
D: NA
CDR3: CASSPLPGTEGSGYTF
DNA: TGTGCCAGCTCACCACTCCCCGGGACGGAGGGTTCCGGCTACACCTTC

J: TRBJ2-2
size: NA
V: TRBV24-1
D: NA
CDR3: CATSDKSGELFF
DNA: TGTGCCACCAGTGATAAATCCGGGGAGCTGTTTTTT

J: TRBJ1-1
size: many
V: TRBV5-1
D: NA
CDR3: CASSLAPGADEAFF
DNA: TGCGCCAGCAGCTTGGCACCGGGAGCAGATGAAGCTTTCTTT

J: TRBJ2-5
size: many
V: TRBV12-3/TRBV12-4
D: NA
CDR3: CASRDTSRETQYF
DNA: TGTGCCAGCAGGGATACTAGCCGAGAGACCCAGTACTTC

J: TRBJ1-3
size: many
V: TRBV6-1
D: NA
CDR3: CASSQSISGNTIYF
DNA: TGTGCCAGCAGTCAGTCAATCTCTGGAAACACCATATATTTT

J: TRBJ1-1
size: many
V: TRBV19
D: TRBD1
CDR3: CASSTGTGVTEAFF
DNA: TGTGCCAGTAGTACCGGGACAGGGGTCACTGAAGCTTTCTTT

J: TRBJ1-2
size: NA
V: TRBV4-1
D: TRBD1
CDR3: CASSQDLRALDRSSYGYTF
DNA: TGCGCCAGCAGCCAAGACCTTAGAGCATTGGACAGGTCGAGCTATGGCTACACCTTC

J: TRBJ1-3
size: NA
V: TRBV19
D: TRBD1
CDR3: CASRSHTGGGSGNTIYF
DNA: TGTGCCAGTAGATCGCACACAGGGGGCGGCTCTGGAAACACCATATATTTT

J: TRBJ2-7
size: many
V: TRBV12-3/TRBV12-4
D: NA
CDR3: CASSSLPRRGEQYF
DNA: TGTGCCAGCAGTTCTCTGCCCCGGAGGGGCGAGCAGTACTTC

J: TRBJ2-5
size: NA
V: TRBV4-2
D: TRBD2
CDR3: CASRPGLADQETQYF
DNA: TGTGCCAGCAGACCGGGACTAGCGGACCAAGAGACCCAGTACTTC

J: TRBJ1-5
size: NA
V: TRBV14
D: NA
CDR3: CASSATHRARGNQPQHF
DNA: TGTGCCAGCAGCGCAACCCACAGGGCGCGGGGCAATCAGCCCCAGCATTTT

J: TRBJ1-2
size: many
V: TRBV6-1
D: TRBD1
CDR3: CASSELQGLGYTF
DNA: TGTGCCAGCAGTGAACTACAGGGGTTGGGCTACACCTTC

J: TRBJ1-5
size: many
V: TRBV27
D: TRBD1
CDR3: CASGIQGGHQPQHF
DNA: TGTGCCAGCGGGATACAGGGGGGGCATCAGCCCCAGCATTTT

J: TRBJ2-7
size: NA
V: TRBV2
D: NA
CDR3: CASETALISYEQYF
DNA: TGTGCCAGCGAGACCGCTCTAATTTCCTACGAGCAGTACTTC

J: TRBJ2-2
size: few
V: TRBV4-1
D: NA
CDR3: CASSQYPAELFF
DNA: TGCGCCAGCAGCCAATATCCCGCCGAGCTGTTTTTT

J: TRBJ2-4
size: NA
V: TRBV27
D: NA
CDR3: CASSLSLQASNIQYF
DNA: TGTGCCAGCAGTTTATCGCTCCAAGCCTCGAACATTCAGTACTTC

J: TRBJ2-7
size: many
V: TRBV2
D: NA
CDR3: CASTGQFEQYF
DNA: TGTGCCAGTACAGGACAGTTCGAGCAGTACTTC

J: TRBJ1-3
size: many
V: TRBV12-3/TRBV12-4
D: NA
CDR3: CASSPSEVPGNTIYF
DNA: TGTGCCAGCAGTCCCTCGGAAGTGCCTGGAAACACCATATATTTT

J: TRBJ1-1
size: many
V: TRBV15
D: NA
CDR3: CATSQGQNTEAFF
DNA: TGTGCCACCAGTCAGGGACAGAACACTGAAGCTTTCTTT

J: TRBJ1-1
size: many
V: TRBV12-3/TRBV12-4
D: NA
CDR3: CASSWGMGTEAFF
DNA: TGTGCCAGCAGTTGGGGCATGGGCACTGAAGCTTTCTTT

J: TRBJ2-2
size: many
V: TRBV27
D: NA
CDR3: CASSFAANTGELFF
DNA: TGTGCCAGCAGTTTCGCCGCGAACACCGGGGAGCTGTTTTTT

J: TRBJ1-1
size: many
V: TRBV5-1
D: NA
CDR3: CASSMGGGVGAEAFF
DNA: TGCGCCAGCAGCATGGGTGGGGGCGTCGGGGCTGAAGCTTTCTTT